These 18 T cell receptor beta chains were sequenced from one sample in a study of long-term antiretroviral therapy in people with HIV. immunoSEQ v3.0 was run at survey level. Method: immunoSEQ multiplex PCR; TCRdb's copy keeps in-frame clones and lacks some. The repertoire holds about 40,000 clones, with approximately 87% as singletons. This specimen was unsorted PBMCs, taken 1.2 years after starting antiretroviral therapy. These receptors were taken from a woman between 45 and 60 years old with HIV.

This clone was seen only once. The chain recombines TRBV6-5 with TRBJ2-3; 10 nucleotides align to TRBD1. Germline assignment: CDR1 MNHEY and CDR2 SVGAGI. With V trimmed by 6 bases and J by 4 bases, 4 bases remained unmatched. The CDR3 contains 14 residues. Written as DNA, the CDR3 is TGTGCCAGCAGCCGGGACAGGGGTCCAGATACGCAGTATTTT. Residues: CASSRDRGPDTQYF.

The chain employs TRBV7-6 and TRBJ2-7, with no clear D. Germline CDR1 and CDR2: SGHVS and FNYEAQ. V was cut by 1 base and J by 3 bases, with 7 bases left in between. This CDR3 has 13 amino acids. Here the CDR3 reads CASSLGPRYEQYF. For the CDR3, the DNA is TGTGCCAGCAGCTTAGGACCGCGCTACGAGCAGTACTTC.

This clone was counted between two and nine times. The V and J genes are TRBV30 and TRBJ1-3, with D maybe TRBD1 (5 bases). The CDR3 consists of 13 residues. From germline, CDR1 is GTSNPN and CDR2 SVGIG (reference sequence). The germline V and J ends were trimmed by 0 bases and 4 bases, with 7 bases remaining between them. Written as DNA, the CDR3 is TGTGCCTGGAGTGTCAACAGGGGAAACACCATATATTTT. Protein sequence: CAWSVNRGNTIYF.

In its sample, this clone was seen a few times. The chain has TRBV5-4 and TRBJ2-7; D ambiguous. Trimming left V 4 bases short and J 2 bases short, with 13 bases between. Germline V CDR1 and CDR2: SGHNT, YYREEE (reference sequence). The CDR3 consists of 14 residues. DNA of the CDR3: TGTGCCAGCAGCCTGGGCGGCCAAGCCTACGAGCAGTACTTC. Protein: CASSLGGQAYEQYF.

This rearrangement joins TRBV15 to TRBJ1-6; D gene uncertain. The CDR3 has 16 residues. CDR1 and CDR2 from the germline V gene are LNHNV and YYDKDF (reference sequence). Trimming took off 0 bases at V and 7 bases at J, with 13 bases between the two ends. The CDR3 DNA reads TGTGCCACCAGCAGAGATAGAGGCTCAAGGAATTCACCCCTCCACTTT. As protein: CATSRDRGSRNSPLHF. Looking up the rest from reference TRBV15 and TRBJ1-6 gives the full variable domain: DAMVIQNPRYQVTQFGKPVTLSCSQTLNHNVMYWYQQKSSQAPKLLFHYYDKDFNNEADTPDNFQSRRPNTSFCFLDIRSPGLGDTAMYLCATSRDRGSRNSPLHFGNGTRLTVT.

The V call is TRBV9, the J call TRBJ1-6; 10 nucleotides align to TRBD1. There are 14 residues in the CDR3. Germline CDR1 SGDLS, CDR2 YYNGEE. After removal of 3 bases from V and 6 bases from J, the junction contained 0 bases not matched to a gene. CDR3 amino acids: CASSGDRGNSPLHF. DNA for the CDR3: TGTGCCAGCAGCGGGGACAGGGGTAATTCACCCCTCCACTTT. Looking up the rest from reference TRBV9 and TRBJ1-6 gives the full variable domain: DSGVTQTPKHLITATGQRVTLRCSPRSGDLSVYWYQQSLDQGLQFLIQYYNGEERAKGNILERFSAQQFPDLHSELNLSSLELGDSALYFCASSGDRGNSPLHFGNGTRLTVT.

The chain recombines TRBV7-9 with TRBJ2-7; unclear D gene. Between the trimmed V and J ends, which lost 2 bases and 3 bases, there was a span of 8 bases. From germline, CDR1 is SEHNR and CDR2 FQNEAQ (reference sequence). This CDR3 contains 13 residues. The CDR3 sequence: CASSLKNFYEQYF. In DNA form, the CDR3 reads TGTGCCAGCAGCTTAAAAAACTTCTACGAGCAGTACTTC.

The rearrangement joins TRBV6-5 to TRBJ1-2; TRBD1 matches at 7 bases. The CDR3 contains 15 residues. Germline CDR1 reads MNHEY; CDR2 reads SVGAGI. V dropped 6 bases and J dropped 1; count of bases not matched to a gene: 8. This CDR3 is CASRRTGGDNYGYTF. CDR3 DNA: TGTGCCAGCAGAAGGACAGGAGGGGATAACTATGGCTACACCTTC.

There are a few counts of this clone. The rearrangement uses TRBV6-4 and TRBJ1-2, with D maybe TRBD1 (5 bases). Trimming pared 0 bases from V and 8 bases from J, leaving 13 bases between. CDR1 and CDR2 (germline): MRHNA, SNTAGT. The CDR3 runs to 14 residues. CDR3 in DNA: TGTGCCAGCAGTGACTCGAAATGGGGCGGCGGCTACACCTTC. Residues: CASSDSKWGGGYTF.

The chain links TRBV7-2 to TRBJ2-7; TRBD2 matches 14 bases. Germline V gene lookup returns CDR1 SGHTA and CDR2 FQGNSA. The CDR3 is 17 residues long. After removal of 0 bases from V and 6 bases from J, the junction contained 7 bases not matched to a gene. Here the CDR3 reads CASSLASTSGGASEQYF. Here the CDR3 DNA reads TGTGCCAGCAGCTTAGCCTCGACTAGCGGGGGGGCGAGCGAGCAGTACTTC.

The chain carries TRBV29-1 and TRBJ2-7; D may be TRBD2 (5 bases). Trimming pared 7 bases from V and 5 bases from J, leaving 12 bases between. CDR3 length: 11 amino acids. Germline CDR1 and CDR2: SQVTM and ANQGSEA. DNA of the CDR3: TGCAGCGGCCAAGTGAGGGACGAGCAGTACTTC. Translation gives CSGQVRDEQYF.

The chain carries TRBV2 and TRBJ2-5; tentatively, D is TRBD1 (5 bases). The CDR3 is 13 amino acids. CDR1 is SNHLY and CDR2 is FYNNEI in the germline V gene. V gave up 4 bases and J gave up 5 bases, with 11 bases separating them. In DNA, the CDR3 is TGTGCCAGCAGTGCCAGGGTAGGGGAGACCCAGTACTTC. Encoded protein: CASSARVGETQYF.

This rearrangement joins TRBV19 to TRBJ1-1; a possible D gene is TRBD1 (6 bases). The CDR3 contains 13 residues. Germline lookup yields CDR1 LNHDA and CDR2 SQIVND (reference sequence). The V gene lost 6 bases and the J gene lost 4 bases, with 12 bases spanning the gap. The CDR3 is CASRRGARTEAFF. CDR3 nucleotide sequence: TGTGCCAGTAGGCGGGGGGCGCGCACTGAAGCTTTCTTT.

The V gene is TRBV2, the J gene TRBJ1-5, with a possible D match to TRBD1 (5 bases). Trimming cost V 8 bases and J 0 bases, with 29 bases left between them. Germline lookup yields CDR1 SNHLY and CDR2 FYNNEI. There are 20 residues in the CDR3. CDR3 sequence: CASGRTSGGIAGGSNQPQHF. The CDR3 region has the DNA TGTGCCAGCGGGAGAACTTCGGGGGGGATCGCGGGAGGTAGCAATCAGCCCCAGCATTTT.

This clone appeared a single time. This chain joins TRBV7-2 and TRBJ1-6, with 8 bases that match TRBD1. With V trimmed by 0 bases and J by 5 bases, 6 bases remained unmatched. CDR3 length equals 17 residues. CDR1 and CDR2 from the germline V gene are SGHTA and FQGNSA. The DNA of the CDR3 is TGTGCCAGCAGCTTAGCCACGGACAGGGTTCATAATTCACCCCTCCACTTT. As protein: CASSLATDRVHNSPLHF.

The CDR3 spells CASSLSRETQYF. The DNA of the CDR3 is TGTGCCAGCAGTTTATCTCGAGAGACCCAGTACTTC. This sequence joins TRBV27 and TRBJ2-5, with no clear D. The CDR3 has 12 residues. The germline V gene encodes CDR1 MNHEY and CDR2 SMNVEV (reference sequence). V was cut by 0 bases and J by 4 bases, with 3 bases left in between.

This clone occurred a few times. V usage is TRBV16 and J usage is TRBJ1-2, with D tentatively TRBD1 (5 bases). The CDR3 is 17 amino acids. The germline V and J ends were trimmed by 5 bases and 8 bases, with 27 bases remaining between them. Germline assignment: CDR1 KGHSY and CDR2 FQNENV. CDR3 amino acids: CASSEKGSSVSLRGYTF. The CDR3 nucleotides are TGTGCCAGCAGCGAAAAGGGGAGTAGCGTTAGTCTCCGCGGCTACACCTTC.

This chain joins TRBV30 and TRBJ1-5, with 8 bases fitting TRBD1. The CDR3 spans 14 residues. V shed 1 base and J 6 bases; nucleotides not matched to a gene: 5. The germline CDR1 and CDR2 sequences are GTSNPN and SVGIG (reference sequence). DNA of the CDR3: TGTGCCTGGAGTGATGGGACAGGTCGTCAGCCCCAGCATTTT. Residues: CAWSDGTGRQPQHF.